The clone carrying this T cell receptor beta chain was seen more than once but under ten times. What it binds is not known. Looked up from germline, CDR1 is SGHNT and CDR2 is YYREEE (reference sequence). The CDR3 sequence is 15 residues long. V lost 0 bases to trimming and J lost 3 bases, with 10 bases between them. Healthy Caucasians alone served as donors. The data originate from a study of identical twins. The study, taken as a whole, reports: Insertions were fewer in abundant cord blood beta clonotypes, whereas memory repertoires showed none of this pattern. Models predicted less out-of-frame TCR alpha sharing in monozygotic twins than was found.

TCRdb re-analysed the 5' RACE reads in MiXCR, keeping a single row per CDR3 protein. In the table there are about 530,000 distinct CDR3 sequences, 20% to 25% of which are singletons. These same records also appear under a second study, on yellow fever vaccine responses in identical twins. That source notes: As reported, the vaccine T cell response of twins seemed partly convergent and partly personalized.

The sequencing sample was made of CD4+ T cells sorted from blood. The source of this sequence is a woman aged 18-29 years in good health. This chain uses TRBV5-4 with TRBJ2-1, with D perhaps being TRBD1 or TRBD2 (6 bases each). CDR3 protein: CASSLEGGIYNEQFF. The CDR3 DNA is TGTGCCAGCAGCTTGGAAGGGGGGATCTACAATGAGCAGTTCTTC.